The rows below give T cell receptor beta chains drawn from one sample of a study of technical replicates of blood from several donors. TCRdb keeps only in-frame clones here, not all; method: immunoSEQ multiplex PCR. The profile covers some 70,000 clones, with approximately 89% appearing a single time and over 3.5% taken by the ten largest. The sequencing input was PBMCs. The receptors come from a human donor in good health. Some clones in this sample may be carry-over from other donors' samples. The CDR3 runs from the conserved cysteine through the conserved F or W. A D gene is named only where the DNA matches it firmly. Not every row has a clone size; where given, it reads once, few, many or a size class.

. | TRBJ1-6 | . | TRBV6-5 | TGTGCCAGCAGCGGGGAGTCCTATAATTCACCCCTCCACTTT | CASSGESYNSPLHF
TRBD1 | TRBJ2-7 | . | TRBV10-3 | TGTGCCATCAGCGCAGGGGGTCAATACGAGCAGTACTTC | CAISAGGQYEQYF
TRBD2 | TRBJ2-7 | . | TRBV2 | TGTGCCAGCAGTGGTAGCGGGAGCGAGCAGTACTTC | CASSGSGSEQYF
. | TRBJ2-3 | . | TRBV12-2 | TGTGCAAGTCGCTTAGCGATTTGTGCCTTCGGTAGCGACCCAGATACGCAGTATTTT | CASRLAICAFGSDPDTQYF
TRBD1 | TRBJ2-7 | . | TRBV19 | TGTGCCAGTAGTATAGCGCAGACAGGGGCCTACGAGCAGTACTTC | CASSIAQTGAYEQYF
. | TRBJ2-7 | . | TRBV7-2 | TGTGCCAGCAGCTTCGACACGTCCTACGAGCAGTACTTC | CASSFDTSYEQYF
TRBD2 | TRBJ2-5 | . | TRBV6-5 | TGTGCCAGCAGTCTGCGGGGGGGAGGAGTAGAGACCCAGTACTTC | CASSLRGGGVETQYF
. | TRBJ1-2 | . | TRBV7-9 | TGTGCCAGCAGCTTAGGGCGGAACTATGGCTACACCTTC | CASSLGRNYGYTF
TRBD1 | TRBJ1-1 | . | TRBV18 | TGTGCCAGCTCACAATCGACAGGGGTCTCCACTGAAGCTTTCTTT | CASSQSTGVSTEAFF
. | TRBJ2-1 | once | TRBV7-9 | TGTGCCAGTTCCCAGGGGGCGGGGGGGCAGGGAGAGCAGTTCTTC | CASSQGAGGQGEQFF
. | TRBJ1-2 | . | TRBV6-6 | TGTGCCAGCAGTTACCCCCCACCGGGTGGCTACACCTTC | CASSYPPPGGYTF
. | TRBJ1-1 | . | TRBV2 | TGTGCCAGCTCCGCCCGGCGGCCTATGAACACTGAAGCTTTCTTT | CASSARRPMNTEAFF
TRBD2 | TRBJ2-3 | . | TRBV19 | TGTGCCAGTAGCGCGGGGGGGGTGAGCACAGATACGCAGTATTTT | CASSAGGVSTDTQYF
. | TRBJ2-7 | few | TRBV10-2 | TGCGCCAGCAGGGATTTATCAGGGGCTTACGAGCAGTACTTC | CASRDLSGAYEQYF
TRBD2 | TRBJ2-3 | . | TRBV4-2 | TGTGCCAGCAGCCAAGAGGCTAGCGGGGCAGGGGATACGCAGTATTTT | CASSQEASGAGDTQYF
. | TRBJ2-7 | . | TRBV7-9 | TGTGCCAGCACCCCGCTATTGGTTACCTACGAGCAGTACTTC | CASTPLLVTYEQYF
TRBD2 | TRBJ2-2 | . | TRBV7-3 | TGTGCCAGCAGCTTAACGGGACTAGCGGGAGGCACGAACACCGGGGAGCTGTTTTTT | CASSLTGLAGGTNTGELFF
. | TRBJ2-5 | . | TRBV9 | TGTGCCAGCAGCGTAGGGTGGGGGCTACAAGAGACCCAGTACTTC | CASSVGWGLQETQYF
. | TRBJ2-3 | . | TRBV7-3 | TGTGCCAGCAGCTCCTCCCCCTGGGGGGACAGTAGCACAGATACGCAGTATTTT | CASSSSPWGDSSTDTQYF
. | TRBJ1-2 | few | TRBV6-5 | TGTGCCAGCAGCCCTCTCGCGACAGGTGGCTACACCTTC | CASSPLATGGYTF
TRBD2 | TRBJ2-1 | . | TRBV7-8 | TGTGCCGCAAGTATTGCGGGGGGGTTCTACAATGAGCAGTTCTTC | CAASIAGGFYNEQFF
TRBD1 | TRBJ2-3 | . | TRBV19 | TGTGCCAGTAAACGGGACAGCCGTGGAGATACGCAGTATTTT | CASKRDSRGDTQYF
. | TRBJ2-1 | . | TRBV4-2 | TGTGCCAGCAGCCCTTTGGGGGAGGTCAATGAGCAGTTCTTC | CASSPLGEVNEQFF
. | TRBJ2-1 | . | TRBV9 | TGTGCCAGCAGAAATAGCTCCTACAATGAGCAGTTCTTC | CASRNSSYNEQFF
. | TRBJ1-3 | . | TRBV5-8 | TGTGCCAGCAGCTTGAGCTTCTCTGGAAACACCATATATTTT | CASSLSFSGNTIYF
TRBD1 | TRBJ2-7 | . | TRBV5-1 | TGCGCCAGCAGCCGGGACAGAAGCTACGAGCAGTACTTC | CASSRDRSYEQYF
. | TRBJ1-2 | . | TRBV5-4 | TGTGCCAGCAGCTTGTCGGGGGACTATGGCTACACCTTC | CASSLSGDYGYTF
. | TRBJ2-7 | . | TRBV7-9 | TGTGCCAGTACCGGACAGAGAGACTCCTACGAGCAGTACTTC | CASTGQRDSYEQYF
. | TRBJ2-1 | many | TRBV7-6 | TGTGCCAGCTCCCTGGGGGGTGGTGAGCAGTTCTTC | CASSLGGGEQFF
. | TRBJ1-3 | . | TRBV19 | TGTGCCACCCAGGACGGAGGCTCCTCTGGAAACACCATATATTTT | CATQDGGSSGNTIYF
TRBD2 | TRBJ2-1 | . | TRBV7-2 | TGTGCCAGCAGCATTCCGGGACTAGCGGGGCCCCATGAGCAGTTCTTC | CASSIPGLAGPHEQFF
. | TRBJ2-4 | . | TRBV5-4 | TGTGCCAGCAGCGAACTCGGAGGGCGGAGGGCCCAAAACATTCAGTACTTC | CASSELGGRRAQNIQYF
TRBD1 | TRBJ1-5 | . | TRBV15 | TGTGCCACCAGCATGGGACAGGGCGACAATCAGCCCCAGCATTTT | CATSMGQGDNQPQHF
TRBD1 | TRBJ2-5 | . | TRBV30 | TGTGCCTGGAGCGGACAGGGACCAGAGACCCAGTACTTC | CAWSGQGPETQYF
TRBD1 | TRBJ1-5 | . | TRBV2 | TGTGCCAGCAGTTCGGGACAGGATCGTCTCACACCAAATCAGCCCCAGCATTTT | CASSSGQDRLTPNQPQHF
TRBD1 | TRBJ1-6 | . | TRBV5-1 | TGCGCCAGCAGCTTCGCCCCAGGACAGGGGGATAATTCACCCCTCCACTTT | CASSFAPGQGDNSPLHF
TRBD2 | TRBJ2-3 | . | TRBV4-3 | TGCGCCAGCAGCCAAGATCGCGGGGGGGCTTCAGATACGCAGTATTTT | CASSQDRGGASDTQYF
TRBD1 | TRBJ1-1 | . | TRBV6-6 | TGTGCCAGCAGTTTTCCGGGACAGGGGCCTGCGGCTTTCTTT | CASSFPGQGPAAFF
TRBD2 | TRBJ2-6 | . | TRBV6-4 | TGTGCCAGCAGCGCCGGGACTAGCGACTCTGGGGCCAACGTCCTGACTTTC | CASSAGTSDSGANVLTF
TRBD2 | TRBJ2-7 | . | TRBV4-3 | TGCGCCAGCAGCCCTTCGGTAGGCGGGAGGGGGTGGAACGAGCAGTACTTC | CASSPSVGGRGWNEQYF
. | TRBJ2-2 | . | TRBV6-1 | TGTGCCACCCGGATTGGGTGGGGAGGCACCGGGGAGCTGTTTTTT | CATRIGWGGTGELFF
. | TRBJ2-7 | . | TRBV18 | TGTGCCAGCTCACCAGCCAGCTCCTACGAGCAGTACTTC | CASSPASSYEQYF
TRBD1 | TRBJ2-7 | . | TRBV5-1 | TGCGCCAGCAGCTTGGAATCAGGGGGATCTCACGAGCAGTACTTC | CASSLESGGSHEQYF
TRBD1 | TRBJ2-3 | . | TRBV6-4 | TGTGCCAGCTCCGGACAGGGGACAGATACGCAGTATTTT | CASSGQGTDTQYF
TRBD1 | TRBJ1-5 | . | TRBV6-5 | TGTGCCAGCAGCCTTACAGGGGGCGGGCAGCCCCAGCATTTT | CASSLTGGGQPQHF
. | TRBJ1-5 | . | TRBV4-3 | TGCGCCAGCAGCCAAGGAGGGGATGACAGGCGGACCCAGCATTTT | CASSQGGDDRRTQHF